A selection of T cell receptor beta chains follows, all from one sample in a study of Ad26.COV2.S vaccination and SARS-CoV-2 variants. This table comes from immunoSEQ multiplex PCR, and its TCRdb copy is limited to in-frame clones, with some not included. Of about 450,000 clones listed, approximately 89% are singletons. The sample consisted of peripheral blood, taken in a trial of Ad26.COV2.S vaccine versus placebo. These receptors all come from a person between 18 and 59 years old who received the Ad26.COV2.S COVID-19 vaccine or a placebo. CDR3s include the opening cysteine and the closing phenylalanine or tryptophan. A D gene is named only where the DNA matches it firmly.

D gene,J gene,V gene,CDR3 protein
.,TRBJ1-2,TRBV5-4,CASSLVGTYTF
.,TRBJ2-1,TRBV2,CASSLDRGGYNEQFF
.,TRBJ1-3,TRBV2,CATTGISGNTIYF
TRBD1,TRBJ2-1,TRBV6-5,CASSYGGTGSNEQFF
TRBD2,TRBJ2-1,TRBV29-1,CSVLGTSGSVDNEQFF
TRBD1,TRBJ2-2,TRBV7-6,CASSSTLPEGQGESGELFF
.,TRBJ1-1,TRBV3-1/TRBV3-2,CASSQPGLNTEAFF
.,TRBJ1-1,TRBV4-1,CASSLDYADTEAFF
.,TRBJ1-6,TRBV5-1,CASSLTGSPLHF
TRBD2,TRBJ2-7,TRBV2,CASSGRTRGHEQYF
.,TRBJ1-4,TRBV7-2,CASSLRFQNNEKLFF
.,TRBJ1-5,TRBV5-1,CASSSGKGGNQPQHF
.,TRBJ1-2,TRBV6-5,CASSLTSDRNGYTF
.,TRBJ1-3,TRBV30,CAWIGSPFDTIYF
.,TRBJ1-2,TRBV6-5,CASRGQQGSGYGYTF
TRBD1,TRBJ1-1,TRBV4-2,CASSPGTGGANTEAFF
.,TRBJ1-5,TRBV9,CASSVGDRAHPNQPQHF
.,TRBJ2-1,TRBV5-5,CASSLGPPMVQFF
TRBD1,TRBJ2-1,TRBV5-1,CASSLTGQGYNEQFF
.,TRBJ2-1,TRBV24-1,CATSERGGRSYNEQFF
.,TRBJ2-7,TRBV28,CASSIIPGLDEQYF
.,TRBJ1-1,TRBV5-5,CASSFRVTGNTEAFF
.,TRBJ1-5,TRBV12-3/TRBV12-4,CASCQAINQPQHF
.,TRBJ2-7,TRBV5-5,CASSLPLIGEQYF
.,TRBJ2-7,TRBV6-1,CASSESWTVEQYF
TRBD1,TRBJ2-7,TRBV7-6,CASSPGTASLGASGYF
.,TRBJ1-3,TRBV5-5,CASSLGLYTSGNTIYF
TRBD1,TRBJ1-6,TRBV5-4,CASRDRSSGYNSPLHF
.,TRBJ1-2,TRBV6-6,CASSPGRGYGYTF
.,TRBJ1-1,TRBV2,CASRSYGGNTEAFF
.,TRBJ2-3,TRBV7-2,CASSPGVVWSNTDTQYF
.,TRBJ1-5,TRBV5-5,CASSLSPGEGNQPQHF
TRBD1,TRBJ2-1,TRBV5-1,CASSRLEGADHEQFF
.,TRBJ1-2,TRBV18,CASSSNRDYGNGYTF
.,TRBJ2-5,TRBV6-5,CASSYYETQYF
.,TRBJ2-1,TRBV19,CASSLGQTFNEQFF
.,TRBJ1-2,TRBV4-3,CASSHGIPNSYGYTF
TRBD1,TRBJ1-4,TRBV5-4,CASSDPGQKLFF
.,TRBJ1-2,TRBV4-3,CASSQDWGSISNYGYTF
.,TRBJ2-1,TRBV6-5,CASRWTNYGEQFF